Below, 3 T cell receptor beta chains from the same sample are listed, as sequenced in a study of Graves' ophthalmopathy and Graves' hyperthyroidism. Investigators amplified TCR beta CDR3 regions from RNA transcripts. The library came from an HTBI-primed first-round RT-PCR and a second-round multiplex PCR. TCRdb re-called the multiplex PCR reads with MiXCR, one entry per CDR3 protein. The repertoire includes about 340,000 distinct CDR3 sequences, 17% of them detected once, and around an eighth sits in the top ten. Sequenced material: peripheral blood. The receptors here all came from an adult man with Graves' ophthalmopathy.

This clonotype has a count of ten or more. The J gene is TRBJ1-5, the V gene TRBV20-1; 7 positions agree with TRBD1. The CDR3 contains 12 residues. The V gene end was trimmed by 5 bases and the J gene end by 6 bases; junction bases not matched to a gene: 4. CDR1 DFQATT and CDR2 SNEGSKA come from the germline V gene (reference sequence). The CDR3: CSARRGLQPQHF. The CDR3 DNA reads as TGCAGTGCTCGGAGGGGGCTTCAGCCCCAGCATTTT.

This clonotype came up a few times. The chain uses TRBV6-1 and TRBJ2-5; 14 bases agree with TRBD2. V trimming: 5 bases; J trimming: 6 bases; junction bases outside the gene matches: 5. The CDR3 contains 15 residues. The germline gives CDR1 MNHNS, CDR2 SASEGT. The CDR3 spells CASSPGTSGRQTQYF. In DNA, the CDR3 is TGTGCCAGCAGTCCGGGGACTAGCGGGAGACAGACCCAGTACTTC.

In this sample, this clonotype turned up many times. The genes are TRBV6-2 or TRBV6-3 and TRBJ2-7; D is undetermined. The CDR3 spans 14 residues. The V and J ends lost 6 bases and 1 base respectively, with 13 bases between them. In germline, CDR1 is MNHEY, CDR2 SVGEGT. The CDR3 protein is CASRHVGASYEQYF. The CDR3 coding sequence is TGTGCCAGCAGACACGTTGGAGCTTCCTACGAGCAGTACTTC.